These T cell receptor beta chains were read from a single sample in a study of cytomegalovirus exposure and HLA in healthy donors. Clones were read by immunoSEQ multiplex PCR, and TCRdb kept only the in-frame ones, dropping some. The table has 95,000 to 100,000 clones, roughly 79% seen once; the top ten hold less than 2%. Specimen: PBMCs. The receptors stem from a woman in her 40s in good health and CMV-seronegative. Both conserved end residues are part of each CDR3. A D gene is named only where the DNA matches it firmly. Size is stated for part of the rows, as once, few or many counts, or as a class when the clone is expanded.

j_call | v_call | d_call | clone_size | cdr3_nt | cdr3_aa
TRBJ1-3 | TRBV7-9 | NA | NA | TGTGCCAGCAGCTTAGGAGGGGGAACAGGAAACACCATATATTTT | CASSLGGGTGNTIYF
TRBJ2-5 | TRBV7-3 | TRBD2 | NA | TGTGCCAGCAGCGCCAACGGGGGGGGAAAAGAGACCCAGTACTTC | CASSANGGGKETQYF
TRBJ2-7 | TRBV9 | NA | NA | TGTGCCAGCAGCGCGGGAGATGGGGCCTACGAGCAGTACTTC | CASSAGDGAYEQYF
TRBJ2-1 | TRBV29-1 | TRBD1 | NA | TGCAGCGCTCGGACAGGGAGCTCCTACAATGAGCAGTTCTTC | CSARTGSSYNEQFF
TRBJ2-1 | TRBV11-2 | TRBD2 | NA | TGTGCCAGCAGACCGACCAAGCGGGGGGGCTACAATGAGCAGTTCTTC | CASRPTKRGGYNEQFF
TRBJ2-1 | TRBV7-2 | TRBD2 | once | TGTGCCAGCAGCTCGGGCTTTGGCGGGGGGGGAAATGAGCAGTTCTTC | CASSSGFGGGGNEQFF
TRBJ2-1 | TRBV5-4 | TRBD2 | once | TGTGCCAGCAGCTTGGAGCTAGCGGGCGGATACAATGAGCAGTTCTTC | CASSLELAGGYNEQFF
TRBJ2-5 | TRBV6-4 | TRBD2 | NA | TGTGCCAGCAGTTTGGGGACTAGCGTTGAGACCCAGTACTTC | CASSLGTSVETQYF
TRBJ2-2 | TRBV11-3 | TRBD2 | few | TGTGCCAGCAGTCGTGGGACTAGCGGGAACACCGGGGAGCTGTTTTTT | CASSRGTSGNTGELFF
TRBJ1-1 | TRBV9 | NA | NA | TGTGCCAGCAGCGTCGGCGGGAGTACTGAAGCTTTCTTT | CASSVGGSTEAFF
TRBJ2-5 | TRBV5-1 | TRBD2 | NA | TGCGCCAGCAGCTATTCGACTAGCGGGGGGGGAGAGACCCAGTACTTC | CASSYSTSGGGETQYF
TRBJ1-4 | TRBV21-1 | NA | NA | TGTGCCAGCAGCAAATACGGCCGGGCTAATGAAAAACTGTTTTTT | CASSKYGRANEKLFF
TRBJ1-4 | TRBV6-6 | NA | NA | TGTGCCAGCAGTTACTCCACGGTGGGCGAAAAACTGTTTTTT | CASSYSTVGEKLFF
TRBJ1-4 | TRBV14 | NA | few | TGTGCCAGCAGCCAGGGAGTCACTAATGAAAAACTGTTTTTT | CASSQGVTNEKLFF